The entry below describes one T cell receptor beta chain. The time point denotes: after dendritic cell vaccination, including at tumor progression/relapse. Sequencing used immunoSEQ multiplex PCR; TCRdb keeps in-frame clones, though not all of them. Here the sample spans under 130,000 clones, about 90% being singletons. The entry originates in a study of glioma-infiltrating T cells after dendritic cell vaccination. The length of the CDR3 is 17 residues. Germline V gene sequence: CDR1 SEHNR, CDR2 FQNEAQ (reference sequence). V was clipped by 5 bases and J by 3 bases, with 20 bases between them. The rearrangement uses TRBV7-9 and TRBJ1-3; maybe TRBD1 (5 bases). The source material was blood, sampled after dendritic cell vaccination. The clonotype originates from a human donor with glioblastoma. The CDR3 coding sequence is TGTGCCAGCAGCCGGGGGTCGGTGGGGCTGTTTGGAAACACCATATATTTT. Translation gives CASSRGSVGLFGNTIYF.